This TCR beta chain was retrieved from a study of cytomegalovirus exposure and HLA in healthy donors. As concerns this clone: Its matching antigen is unknown.

Amplification used 60 Vbeta primers and 13 Jbeta primers. Repertoires were generated with immunoSEQ multiplex PCR, while TCRdb's copy carries only in-frame clones and drops some. The profile covers 85,000 to 100,000 clones, with 80% appearing a single time and around 6.7% taken by the ten largest. Findings and caveats of the study: In a later analysis, most CMV-associated TCR beta chains appeared HLA-restricted. HLA alleles were associated with fewer than 20,000 TCR beta sequences in a later analysis at 0.05 false discovery rate. When a later analysis was performed, an Asian-associated ancestry cluster reportedly had fewer N-insertions than the roughly 640-donor mean. Many donors carried some public TCRs, although rarity characterized most TCR sequences.

CDR1 is SGHNT, CDR2 YENEEA, per germline. The CDR3 has 17 amino acids. V was clipped by 5 bases and J by 8 bases; unmatched bases: 15. This chain joins TRBV11-3 and TRBJ1-4; 9 bases map to TRBD1. The sequenced sample consisted of PBMCs. This TCR was recovered from a man aged 25 to 40 in good health and CMV-seronegative. The CDR3, as DNA: TGTGCCAGCAGCCGATCCATACAGGGGGCGCTTGAAGAAAAACTGTTTTTT. Translated, it gives CASSRSIQGALEEKLFF.